The rows below give T cell receptor beta chains drawn from one sample of a study of identical twins. TCRdb re-called the 5' RACE reads through MiXCR, storing one row per CDR3 protein. In the table there are nearly 250,000 distinct CDR3 sequences, 5.5% to 8% of which are singletons. This same sample was also taken into another study, of yellow fever vaccine responses in identical twins.

Sequencing was done on a sample of memory (CD45RO+) T cells sorted from blood. The receptors were sampled from a woman under 30 in good health. CDR3s include the opening cysteine and the closing phenylalanine or tryptophan. Size is stated for part of the rows, as once, few or many counts, or as a class when the clone is expanded.

CDR3 length	clone size	V gene	CDR3 protein
14	few	TRBV7-8	CASSLGGRGETQYF
13	many	TRBV5-1	CASSLPGQETQYF
15	NA	TRBV2	CASRLSPGPGNTIYF
15	many	TRBV12-3/TRBV12-4	CASSLGLAGVDEQFF
15	few	TRBV29-1	CSVEGGSDRRNIQYF
12	few	TRBV5-1	CASTGVGDTQYF
15	few	TRBV15	CATSTQTGDYNEQFF
14	many	TRBV20-1	CSAPAGQAGYGYTF
14	few	TRBV5-1	CASSEGLAGAEQYF
15	few	TRBV5-5	CASSFSLAVNYGYTF
15	many	TRBV5-1	CASRWEGDRAEKLFF
14	NA	TRBV28	CASTQRYPRQGAYF
10	NA	TRBV12-3/TRBV12-4	CASSLGRDYF
14	few	TRBV3-1	CASSQLGQQETQYF
15	many	TRBV5-1	CASSLFGGQENIQYF
17	NA	TRBV29-1	CSAFAGTSGPQGTEAFF
17	many	TRBV29-1	CSVNRDRGILGNTEAFF
13	few	TRBV12-3/TRBV12-4	CASSRGVYSPLHF
15	many	TRBV4-1	CASSQEHRENQPQHF
14	NA	TRBV6-2/TRBV6-3	CASSYPARVGELFF